Listed below are T cell receptor beta chains from one sample, sequenced in a study of shared clonotypes between healthy human individuals. Using immunoSEQ multiplex PCR, the repertoire was profiled, and TCRdb retains in-frame clones only, with some absent. The sample lists about 2.1 million clones; around 95% were seen once. Source material: naive CD8+ T cells from PBMCs. These receptors came from a man aged 18 to 30 in good health. Some clones in this sample may be carry-over from other donors' samples. The CDR3 runs from the conserved cysteine through the conserved F or W.

v_call: TRBV27; j_call: TRBJ1-5; cdr3_aa: CASSSTWDLNNQPQHF
v_call: TRBV7-8; j_call: TRBJ2-1; cdr3_aa: CASTVRNWNEQFF
v_call: TRBV9; j_call: TRBJ1-1; cdr3_aa: CASSEDMGATEAFF
v_call: TRBV9; j_call: TRBJ2-2; cdr3_aa: CASSLIWGGELFF
v_call: TRBV5-4; j_call: TRBJ2-1; cdr3_aa: CASSQSSGNYNEQFF
v_call: TRBV27; j_call: TRBJ2-3; cdr3_aa: CASSSPITGTTTDTQYF
v_call: TRBV19; j_call: TRBJ2-2; cdr3_aa: CASSIPGSTGELFF
v_call: TRBV5-1; j_call: TRBJ2-1; cdr3_aa: CASSAAAGGGAEQFF
v_call: TRBV7-9; j_call: TRBJ1-2; cdr3_aa: CASSRQAIGYGYTF
v_call: TRBV7-9; j_call: TRBJ1-1; cdr3_aa: CASRDTTQTEAFF
v_call: TRBV28; j_call: TRBJ2-3; cdr3_aa: CASSLYGTESTDTQYF
v_call: TRBV2; j_call: TRBJ2-1; cdr3_aa: CASSDSGASYNEQFF
v_call: TRBV27; j_call: TRBJ2-7; cdr3_aa: CASRSGVPYEQYF
v_call: TRBV4-1; j_call: TRBJ2-7; cdr3_aa: CASSPGTASYEQYF
v_call: TRBV6-1; j_call: TRBJ2-1; cdr3_aa: CASASTFSYNEQFF
v_call: TRBV6-6; j_call: TRBJ2-5; cdr3_aa: CASSYLAGTNQETQYF
v_call: TRBV9; j_call: TRBJ2-7; cdr3_aa: CASSDGQSDEQYF
v_call: TRBV9; j_call: TRBJ2-1; cdr3_aa: CASSVVDVSSYNEQFF
v_call: TRBV28; j_call: TRBJ2-1; cdr3_aa: CASSPRGHWAGGGYNEQFF
v_call: TRBV5-6; j_call: TRBJ1-2; cdr3_aa: CASSTGVNYGYTF
v_call: TRBV19; j_call: TRBJ1-2; cdr3_aa: CASKRDRVDGYTF
v_call: TRBV28; j_call: TRBJ2-1; cdr3_aa: CASRKSGFDNEQFF
v_call: TRBV28; j_call: TRBJ1-4; cdr3_aa: CASSSTLTGVSEKLFF
v_call: TRBV7-9; j_call: TRBJ2-7; cdr3_aa: CASSAQTSGQAYEQYF
v_call: TRBV11-1; j_call: TRBJ1-1; cdr3_aa: CASSLAPRGKAEAFF
v_call: TRBV6-1; j_call: TRBJ1-2; cdr3_aa: CASSDYGGTYGYTF
v_call: TRBV9; j_call: TRBJ1-1; cdr3_aa: CASSVLGHMNTEAFF
v_call: TRBV2; j_call: TRBJ2-7; cdr3_aa: CASSVPASYEQYF
v_call: TRBV27; j_call: TRBJ2-2; cdr3_aa: CATVGLAEPTGELFF
v_call: TRBV7-9; j_call: TRBJ1-2; cdr3_aa: CASSSGIGTGNGYTF
v_call: TRBV28; j_call: TRBJ2-1; cdr3_aa: CASREQGLVGDEQFF
v_call: TRBV5-1; j_call: TRBJ2-3; cdr3_aa: CASSLVYNPSENSPDTQYF
v_call: TRBV5-1; j_call: TRBJ2-1; cdr3_aa: CASETVGESEDEQFF
v_call: TRBV7-9; j_call: TRBJ2-7; cdr3_aa: CASSPGTGGPYEQYF
v_call: TRBV6-5; j_call: TRBJ2-7; cdr3_aa: CASSTNPFDRAEQYF
v_call: TRBV11-2; j_call: TRBJ2-3; cdr3_aa: CASSLYGGSTDTQYF
v_call: TRBV12-5; j_call: TRBJ2-1; cdr3_aa: CASGLSRGGWNEQFF
v_call: TRBV27; j_call: TRBJ1-4; cdr3_aa: CASSPGPINEKLFF
v_call: TRBV7-8; j_call: TRBJ2-7; cdr3_aa: CASSLGISAGGPLYEQYF
v_call: TRBV28; j_call: TRBJ2-7; cdr3_aa: CASSFPLGSSYEQYF
v_call: TRBV7-2; j_call: TRBJ1-3; cdr3_aa: CASSPEEISGNTIYF
v_call: TRBV19; j_call: TRBJ1-5; cdr3_aa: CASSIMGGLSNQPQHF
v_call: TRBV29-1; j_call: TRBJ1-1; cdr3_aa: CSVERGRQRGTEAFF
v_call: TRBV10-2; j_call: TRBJ2-7; cdr3_aa: CASTGIKRQANTYEQYF